The clone carrying this T cell receptor (beta chain) was seen ten or more times. The antigen is unknown. TCRdb recomputed calls from the 5' RACE reads with MiXCR, one row per CDR3 protein. The sample consists of roughly 86,000 distinct CDR3 sequences, roughly an eighth of them appearing once. This sample is drawn from a study of T-cell memory formation after mild COVID-19. General study points: Pre-infection memory already had some responding clones, implying cross-reactive memory joined.

This CDR3 is built from 13 residues. Trimming pared 0 bases from V and 7 bases from J, leaving 13 bases between. Germline CDR1 SQVTM, CDR2 ANQGSEA. The sequenced material came from PBMCs or a T cell subset sorted from them (not recorded which). The V call is TRBV29-1, the J call TRBJ2-7; weak D call: TRBD2 (5 bases). This TCR was recovered from an adult woman who had mild COVID-19 (a few samples of this study predate the infection). Cell type and time point are not known. The CDR3 region has the DNA TGCAGCGTTGAAGATCTGGAGGTCCGGGAGCAGTACTTC. Protein: CSVEDLEVREQYF.